This T cell receptor beta chain was profiled in a study of radiation and T cells in renal cell carcinoma. CDR1 and CDR2 from the germline V gene are SGHVS and FQNEAQ. The V and J ends lost 4 bases and 2 bases, in that order; junction bases with no gene match: 2. The CDR3 totals 14 residues. The time point: blood 2 weeks post-SBRT. Treatment here: 15 Gy SBRT to primary tumor, nephrectomy 4 weeks later. This clone was seen a handful of times. The method was immunoSEQ multiplex PCR; TCRdb's version includes in-frame clones alone and lacks a portion of them. The sample lists more than 95,000 clones, 81% occurring once.

Sequenced material: blood, taken from a patient whose treatment included radiotherapy and nephrectomy. The chain uses TRBV7-8 and TRBJ2-7; TRBD1 matches 10 bases. This TCR was recovered from a middle-aged man with renal cell carcinoma. The DNA of the CDR3 is TGTGCCAGCAGCTCAGGGACAGGGGCCTACGAGCAGTACTTC. It translates to CASSSGTGAYEQYF.